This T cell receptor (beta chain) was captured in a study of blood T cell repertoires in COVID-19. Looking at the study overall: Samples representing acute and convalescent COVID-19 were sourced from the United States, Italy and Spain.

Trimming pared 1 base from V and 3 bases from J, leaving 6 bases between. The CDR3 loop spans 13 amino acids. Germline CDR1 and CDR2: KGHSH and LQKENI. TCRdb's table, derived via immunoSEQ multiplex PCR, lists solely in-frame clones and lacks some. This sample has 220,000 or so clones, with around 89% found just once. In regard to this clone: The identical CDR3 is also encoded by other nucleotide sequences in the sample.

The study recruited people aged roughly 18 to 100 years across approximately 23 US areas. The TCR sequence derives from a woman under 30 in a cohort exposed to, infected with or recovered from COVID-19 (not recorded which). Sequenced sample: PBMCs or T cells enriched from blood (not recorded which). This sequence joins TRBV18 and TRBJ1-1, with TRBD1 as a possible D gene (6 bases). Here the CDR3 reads CASSPQGDTEAFF. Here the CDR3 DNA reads TGTGCCAGCTCACCACAGGGGGACACTGAAGCTTTCTTT.